Following are 20 T cell receptor beta chains from one sample sequenced in a study of blood T cell repertoires in COVID-19. Some clones are missing from TCRdb's copy, which holds only in-frame ones; the method was immunoSEQ multiplex PCR. The data contain 350,000 or so clones, 80% to 90% of them singletons. Sequences were obtained from peripheral blood. These receptors were obtained from a woman aged 30 to 39 with COVID-19, enrolled during active disease.

The J gene is TRBJ2-2, the V gene TRBV7-9; 10 nucleotides match TRBD2. Germline loops: CDR1 SEHNR, CDR2 FQNEAQ (reference sequence). The CDR3 extends over 17 amino acids. V shed 0 bases, J shed 2 bases, and the junction held 3 bases outside the gene matches. This chain's CDR3 is CASSLASGRANTGELFF. In DNA, the CDR3 is TGTGCCAGCAGCTTAGCAAGCGGGAGGGCCAACACCGGGGAGCTGTTTTTT.

This clone showed up just a few times. The chain employs TRBV4-3 and TRBJ2-3; D may be TRBD1 (6 bases). CDR1 and CDR2 from the germline V gene are LGHNA and YSLEER. V dropped 4 bases and J dropped 1 base, with 9 bases sitting between them. CDR3 length: 14 residues. CDR3 sequence (DNA): TGCGCCAGCAGCCTACAGGGCGGCACAGATACGCAGTATTTT. Amino acid sequence: CASSLQGGTDTQYF.

This clone was detected a few times. This chain uses TRBV10-1 with TRBJ1-5, with 10 bases that match TRBD1. From germline, CDR1 is WNHNN and CDR2 SYGVQD (reference sequence). V trimming: 3 bases; J trimming: 5 bases; junction bases outside the gene matches: 4. This CDR3 comprises 15 residues. CDR3 DNA: TGCGCCAGCAGTGACGGGACAGGGGTCGATCAGCCCCAGCATTTT. This translates into CASSDGTGVDQPQHF.

This clone has a single count. V gene TRBV27 combines with J gene TRBJ1-2; TRBD1 matches 8 bases. The CDR3 contains 13 residues. The germline V gene encodes CDR1 MNHEY and CDR2 SMNVEV (reference sequence). The V gene end was trimmed by 4 bases and the J gene end by 2 bases; junction bases not matched to a gene: 0. CDR3 DNA sequence: TGTGCCAGCAGTTACAGGGGGAACTATGGCTACACCTTC. Protein: CASSYRGNYGYTF.

J is TRBJ2-2 and V is TRBV5-1, with 8 bases matching TRBD2. The CDR3 totals 16 residues. Germline assignment: CDR1 SGHRS and CDR2 YFSETQ. Losses at the gene ends were 3 bases for V and 1 base for J; bases not matched to a gene: 5. CDR3 region: CASSSSSGLNTGELFF. CDR3 bases: TGCGCCAGCAGCTCATCTAGCGGGCTGAACACCGGGGAGCTGTTTTTT.

The chain has TRBV6-6 and TRBJ1-5; 7 bases are shared with TRBD1. The CDR3 is made up of 19 amino acids. CDR1 is MNHNY and CDR2 is SVGAGI in the germline V gene (reference sequence). The junction had 16 bases not matched to a gene; V was cut back by 5 bases and J by 0 bases. DNA for the CDR3: TGTGCCAGCAGTCCTAATCCGGTCGGGACAGCATATAGCAATCAGCCCCAGCATTTT. Its protein is CASSPNPVGTAYSNQPQHF.

This CDR3 is CAWSERDRVLEEYF. The CDR3 coding sequence is TGTGCCTGGAGCGAGAGGGACAGGGTATTAGAGGAGTACTTC. The chain recombines TRBV30 with TRBJ2-5; 9 bases agree with TRBD1. The CDR3 loop spans 14 amino acids. Germline assignment: CDR1 GTSNPN and CDR2 SVGIG (reference sequence). V was clipped by 3 bases and J by 12 bases; unmatched bases: 14.

This clone showed up just a few times. The chain recombines TRBV11-1 with TRBJ1-1; 8 nucleotides align to TRBD1. The CDR3 length is 12 residues. Germline values: CDR1 SGHAT, CDR2 FQDESV (reference sequence). V lost 4 bases and J lost 8; bases outside the gene matches: 3. Here the CDR3 reads CASSSDRAEAFF. The CDR3 DNA reads as TGTGCCAGCAGCTCGGACAGGGCGGAAGCTTTCTTT.

The chain links TRBV5-1 to TRBJ1-2, with 7 bases identical to TRBD1. This CDR3 has 15 amino acids. V was pared by 4 bases and J by 8 bases, with 14 bases of the junction left unmatched. Germline-derived CDR1 and CDR2 are SGHRS and YFSETQ. CDR3 sequence (DNA): TGCGCCAGCAGCCAGACACCTGACAGGGCGGAAGGCTACACCTTC. This gives the protein CASSQTPDRAEGYTF.

J is TRBJ1-2 and V is TRBV24-1, with TRBD1 matching 8 bases. The CDR3 runs 14 residues. The V gene's germline CDR1 is KGHDR and CDR2 SFDVKD. The V gene end was trimmed by 4 bases and the J gene end by 5 bases; junction bases not matched to a gene: 5. The CDR3 here is CATSEDRQGYGYTF. The CDR3 DNA reads as TGTGCCACCAGTGAGGACAGACAGGGGTATGGCTACACCTTC.

V gene TRBV2 combines with J gene TRBJ2-3; TRBD1 might be the D (6 bases). The CDR3 totals 12 residues. Germline V lookup: CDR1 SNHLY, CDR2 FYNNEI. V was shortened by 6 bases and J by 6 bases, with 10 bases between the two germline ends. The DNA for the CDR3 is TGTGCCAGCAGAGAGAGGGGGGATACGCAGTATTTT. Amino acid sequence: CASRERGDTQYF.

Concerning this clone: Distinct nucleotide sequences in the sample also encode this CDR3. The genes are TRBV4-1 and TRBJ2-5, with 9 bases that match TRBD1. The CDR3 has 14 amino acids. Germline lookup yields CDR1 MGHRA and CDR2 YSYEKL. V was clipped by 4 bases and J by 5 bases; unmatched bases: 5. The CDR3 loop is CASSRTGVGETQYF. The DNA for the CDR3 is TGCGCCAGCAGCCGGACAGGGGTTGGTGAGACCCAGTACTTC.

The chain has TRBV28 and TRBJ2-7; 8 bases agree with TRBD2. Germline V gene lookup returns CDR1 MDHEN and CDR2 SYDVKM. With 6 bases clipped from V and 4 bases from J, the junction kept 5 bases outside the gene matches. CDR3 size: 13 residues. The CDR3 DNA reads as TGTGCCAGCAGCCTACCGGGAGGGTACGAGCAGTACTTC. As protein: CASSLPGGYEQYF. Full variable domain (outside the CDR3, taken from reference TRBV28 and TRBJ2-7): DVKVTQSSRYLVKRTGEKVFLECVQDMDHENMFWYRQDPGLGLRLIYFSYDVKMKEKGDIPEGYSVSREKKERFSLILESASTNQTSMYLCASSLPGGYEQYFGPGTRLTVT.

The chain combines TRBV6-2 or TRBV6-3 with TRBJ2-7, with D possibly being TRBD1 (5 bases). Germline V CDR1 and CDR2: MNHEY, SVGEGT. V was pared by 4 bases and J by 6 bases, with 10 bases between. The length of the CDR3 is 12 residues. CDR3 amino acids: CASSSRTFEQYF. The CDR3 DNA reads TGTGCCAGCAGTTCCCGGACATTCGAGCAGTACTTC.

This clone was detected a few times. The chain combines TRBV4-1 with TRBJ1-5, with D possibly being TRBD1 (6 bases). CDR1 MGHRA and CDR2 YSYEKL come from the germline V gene. The CDR3 is 16 residues long. V dropped 0 bases and J dropped 4 bases, with 13 bases sitting between them. CDR3 sequence (DNA): TGCGCCAGCAGCCAAGAATGGACAGTTTTAAATCAGCCCCAGCATTTT. It yields the protein CASSQEWTVLNQPQHF.

This clone was seen once. The V and J genes are TRBV11-2 and TRBJ2-1, with D perhaps matching TRBD2 (5 bases). CDR3 length: 14 residues. Germline V gene lookup returns CDR1 SGHAT and CDR2 FQNNGV. V was clipped by 3 bases and J by 0 bases, with 6 bases between them. The CDR3 loop reads CASSLGSSYNEQFF. The CDR3 DNA reads TGTGCCAGCAGCTTGGGGAGCTCCTACAATGAGCAGTTCTTC.

The chain couples TRBV9 to TRBJ2-5; 10 positions match TRBD1. The CDR3 extends over 15 amino acids. V trimming: 4 bases; J trimming: 5 bases; junction bases outside the gene matches: 8. CDR1 SGDLS and CDR2 YYNGEE come from the germline V gene. CDR3 coding DNA: TGTGCCAGCAGCCGCATGGGACAGGGGTGGGAGACCCAGTACTTC. As protein: CASSRMGQGWETQYF.

CDR3 bases: TGCGCCAGCTCGCGAGGGGGTATCGGAAACACCATATATTTT. The encoded protein is CASSRGGIGNTIYF. V and J are TRBV5-1 and TRBJ1-3, with D perhaps matching TRBD1 (6 bases). The germline V gene has CDR1 SGHRS and CDR2 YFSETQ. The CDR3 length is 14 residues. Between the trimmed V and J ends, which lost 7 bases and 4 bases, there was a span of 15 bases.

The chain couples TRBV7-9 to TRBJ2-3; possibly TRBD1 for D (6 bases). This CDR3 contains 14 residues. V was shortened by 5 bases and J by 2 bases, with 11 bases between the two germline ends. CDR1 and CDR2 (germline): SEHNR, FQNEAQ (reference sequence). The DNA for the CDR3 is TGTGCCAGCAGCCGGGACATTAACACAGATACGCAGTATTTT. This sequence encodes CASSRDINTDTQYF.

This sequence joins TRBV19 and TRBJ2-7; perhaps TRBD2 as D (6 bases). This CDR3 is 13 amino acids long. CDR1 and CDR2 (germline): LNHDA, SQIVND (reference sequence). V was cut by 5 bases and J by 0 bases, with 8 bases left in between. In DNA, the CDR3 is TGTGCCAGTAGTGTGGGAGGCTCCTACGAGCAGTACTTC. Its translation: CASSVGGSYEQYF.